The sequence of this T cell receptor beta chain was determined in a study of cytomegalovirus exposure and HLA in healthy donors (dated by TCRdb to the late 2010s). For the wider study: In an earlier analysis of some 550 of the donors, around 290 Gb of sequence data and 100 million or so unique TCR beta sequences from about 190 million T cells were reported. A later genetic analysis took genome-wide SNP genotypes for about 65% of the 666 donors and used that subset as a discovery cohort. On average, around 230,000 unique TCR beta nucleotide sequences were sequenced per donor among about 400 genotyped donors of the cohort, with roughly 18% of those sequences being non-productive. In addition to the first cohort of approximately 650 subjects, a separate validation cohort of approximately 130 different subjects was used. Donor age, sex, ethnicity and CMV serostatus were compiled alongside the repertoire data. High-throughput TCR immunosequencing, statistical association of individual TCRs with disease status, and machine learning were combined to predict cytomegalovirus infection status. Both class I and class II loci were covered by HLA typing, at four-digit resolution. To decide whether each TCR beta V gene segment behaved as functional or pseudogenic, an earlier analysis of some 580 of the donors relied on high-throughput TCR beta sequencing. Of the roughly 400 genotyped donors, approximately 82% fell in the genetic ancestry cluster associated with self-reported Caucasian donors. An early release covering more than 500 HLA-typed donors comprised about 290 gigabases of sequencing data and 85 million or so unique TCR sequences. The study aimed to test whether cataloging public T cell receptors could reveal signatures of past pathogen exposure. In the later analysis, no new phenotypic data were used to find candidate immune exposures; instead, reliance was placed on TCR beta sequences and their occurrence across donors. A later analysis re-analyzed previously published TCR beta repertoires from 666 donors and added high-resolution HLA genotyping to study TCR occurrence patterns. Every repertoire in the discovery cohort had been generated on one and the same sequencing platform. The number of donors typed differed by locus, with roughly 620-630 for A, B, C, DRB1 and DQB1, roughly 550 for DQA1, 600 to 610 for DPA1, and 472 for DPB1. The T cell repertoires of some 700 subjects were profiled by immunosequencing and related to cytomegalovirus serostatus. Several DR-DQ haplotypes were treated as single units for association and clustering because of strong linkage in the cohort.

Results the study describes overall, beyond this receptor: It was suggested by the authors that the approach could potentially be generalized to other disease states and immunological phenotypes. In a later genetic analysis, a missense DCLRE1C variant was associated with V-gene and J-gene trimming of TCR beta chains, and the association was replicated in an independent cohort. A later analysis reported that several top co-occurrence clusters appeared linked to parvovirus B19, influenza, CMV and Epstein-Barr virus. A further reported finding was that TCR beta sequences accurately predicted the HLA-A and HLA-B alleles for most subjects in the first cohort. Broadly in line with IMGT annotations, most TCR beta V segments showed up in productive rearrangements about 87% or about 30% of the time in an earlier analysis of approximately 640 of the donors. Because HLA typing was missing for some donors at each locus, association tests included only the typed subset. Across donors, most TCR sequences were observed very rarely, whereas some public TCRs were present in many individuals. According to a later genetic analysis, donors in an Asian-associated ancestry cluster had fewer N-insertions in productive TCRs than the approximately 690-donor mean. The cohort was sequenced for TCR beta chains only, and without alpha or paired-chain data the features that could be detected were limited. A later analysis found that most CMV-associated TCR beta chains appeared HLA-restricted, with HLA associations seemingly driven largely by CMV exposure. Correlated functional status among segregating V segments might reflect linkage disequilibrium, but an unknown experimental factor could not be ruled out. In a later analysis, TCR association rates were found to vary across HLA loci, with the most associated TCRs seen for DRB1 alleles and the fewest for HLA-C alleles. A group of highly shared sequence variants was considered likely to be a technical artifact of the sequencing pipeline. At a false discovery rate of 0.05, a later analysis linked fewer than 20,000 TCR beta sequences to specific HLA alleles. When HLA alleles, especially DR and DQ, strongly co-occurred, attributing TCR associations to individual alleles was difficult. A few of the identified cytomegalovirus-associated TCR beta chains were confirmed in vitro to be specific for cytomegalovirus antigens. In both the original and validation cohorts, the classifier was reported to diagnose cytomegalovirus status with high specificity and sensitivity. Compared with equally common non-associated chains, HLA-associated TCR beta chains in a later analysis were more clonally expanded and had lower generation probabilities. The earlier analysis of approximately 560 of the donors excluded seventeen rarely observed V segments, including chromosome 9 orphons, because counts were too low. Some IMGT-functional V segments, including TRBV6-2 and TRBV6-3, could not be distinguished by the 87-base-pair reads and were therefore excluded. The presence/absence analyses assumed that sequencing depth was roughly uniform across donors, and that assumption may not be true. In the study, approximately 160 TCR beta chains were listed as associated with cytomegalovirus. CMV serostatus was the only immune exposure information available for the cohort.

The germline V gene sets CDR1 to SGHTA and CDR2 to FQGTGA. Trimming removed 4 bases from V and 4 bases from J, leaving 16 bases between the germline ends. Inclusive of the bounding cysteine and phenylalanine, the CDR3 is 15 residues long. Just CDR3 DNA is preserved here, 45 bases in frame from base 1. The cohort comprised fewer than 700 healthy bone marrow donors. At the time of sampling, every cohort member was nominally healthy, though immune exposures that went unrecorded were likely present. The donor tested CMV seronegative and was one of the 352 seronegative cohort members. Every donor gave a peripheral blood sample, and the peripheral blood mononuclear cells from that sample were used for TCR beta sequencing. The Qiagen DNeasy Blood Extraction Kit was used to extract genomic DNA from the blood cell samples. Library construction relied on the immunoSEQ multiplex PCR assay. For the multiplex PCR, a mixture combining 60 forward primers for TCR Vbeta segments and 13 reverse primers for TCR Jbeta segments was used. The CDR3 region of rearranged TCR beta genes was amplified from genomic DNA by a multiplex PCR assay. Amplified TCR beta libraries were sequenced as 87-base-pair reads on the Illumina HiSeq System. The study's own analysis went as follows. A later analysis tallied around 87 million unique TCR beta chains across the 666 repertoires, and about 10 million of those chains were shared by two or more donors. Raw reads were error-corrected and collapsed into unique sequences with a nearest-neighbor algorithm that merged closely related sequences to remove PCR and sequencing errors. Alignment of CDR3 sequences to IMGT reference sequences was used to assign V, D and J gene segments. For a sequence to be retained, a match of at least six nucleotides was required to both a V gene segment and a J gene segment. Rearrangements were called productive when the CDR3 lacked stop codons and stayed in frame with V and J; all others were non-productive. Following IMGT convention, CDR3 was defined as the stretch from the second conserved V-encoded cysteine up to the conserved J-encoded phenylalanine. The earlier analysis of more than 450 of the donors excluded sequences that lacked an unambiguous match to a single V gene segment. In an earlier analysis of 450 to 700 of the donors, V segments were called functional above 56.7% productive rearrangements and were called segregating when the between-donor standard deviation exceeded 5%. A statistical classification framework was built to diagnose cytomegalovirus status from the catalog of TCR beta chain sequences. V and J gene assignment, in a later analysis, came from comparing TCR nucleotide sequences with IMGT/GENE-DB human TR gene sequences. The TCRdist pipeline was used in a later analysis to assign CDR3 sequences and most-parsimonious VDJ recombination scenarios. In a later analysis, every TCR beta chain was defined by the combination of its CDR3 amino acid sequence and its V-gene family, and reads without a unique V-gene family were dropped. To address suspected cross-contamination and a sequencing artifact, a later analysis removed 592 highly shared, low-generation-probability nucleotide sequences. For each public chain, a later analysis derived a clonal expansion index from normalized ranks of inferred template counts within each repertoire. In a later analysis, generation probabilities were computed with a VDJ recombination model fitted to out-of-frame rearrangements, and the resulting probabilities were checked against IGoR. In a later analysis, TCR-TCR, TCR-HLA and TCR-CMV co-occurrence was scored with hypergeometric tests, and a repertoire-size bias correction was applied to TCR pairs. False discovery rates were estimated in a later analysis by permuting HLA or CMV assignments 20 times. In a later analysis, co-occurring TCRs were grouped with DBSCAN, and TCRdist sequence similarity was added when clustering was performed within HLA-allele-positive subsets. Co-occurrence clustering excluded repertoires with fewer than 30,000 or more than 120,000 public chains, plus five with anomalous nucleotide sharing. TCRdb provides this immuneACCESS table in a form limited to in-frame rearrangements. Some clones are lacking; in checked studies, under half of them reflect an unresolved V gene, and why the rest are absent is not known. The V and J calls and clone size come from that table; D and trimming were worked out from the DNA. This sample comprises 110,000 to 150,000 clones, about 72% of them detected only once. Of the sample, almost 4.5% falls within the top ten clones.

For this clone: No cognate antigen has been identified for it. The sample holds no much larger clone one base away, and base qualities are not on file.

The sequence came from a man aged 55 to 70 in good health and CMV-seronegative. The chain links TRBV7-3 with TRBJ1-2; no D segment can be confidently identified. The sequencing sample was made of PBMCs. The CDR3 has the sequence CASSSDTGEGYGYTF. The DNA sequence follows: TGTGCCAGCAGCTCAGACACGGGAGAGGGCTATGGCTACACCTTC.